The next 10 T cell receptor beta chains were all read from a single sample in a study of blood T cell repertoires in COVID-19. The method was immunoSEQ multiplex PCR; TCRdb's version includes in-frame clones alone and lacks a portion of them. Here the sample spans 65,000 to 85,000 clones, around 80% being singletons. Sequencing was performed on peripheral blood. Receptors were obtained from a man aged 45-60 years with active COVID-19.

This clone appeared a single time. This chain uses TRBV30 with TRBJ2-1; D might be TRBD1 (5 bases). The germline V and J ends were trimmed by 3 bases and 4 bases, with 10 bases remaining between them. Germline CDR1 and CDR2: GTSNPN and SVGIG (reference sequence). The CDR3 has 13 residues. For the CDR3, the DNA is TGTGCCTGGAGGTTCGACAGTTACAATGAGCAGTTCTTC. Protein sequence: CAWRFDSYNEQFF.

The CDR3 reads CASSQARGGPDEQFF. The CDR3 bases are TGCGCCAGCAGCCAGGCCCGGGGAGGGCCTGATGAGCAGTTCTTC. The J gene is TRBJ2-1, the V gene TRBV5-1, with 7 positions matching TRBD2. V lost 4 bases to trimming and J lost 8 bases; unmatched junction nucleotides: 12. The CDR3 spans 15 residues. Germline V gives CDR1 SGHRS, CDR2 YFSETQ.

V and J are TRBV7-2 and TRBJ2-3, with 10 positions matching TRBD2. J gave up 4 bases and V 5 bases, and 6 bases lay outside the gene matches. Germline CDR1 reads SGHTA; CDR2 reads FQGNSA. The CDR3 runs to 15 residues. CDR3 sequence (DNA): TGTGCCAGCAGCCCTCCTAGCGGGAGAGCAGATACGCAGTATTTT. It specifies CASSPPSGRADTQYF. Full variable domain (missing parts from reference TRBV7-2 and TRBJ2-3): GAGVSQSPSNKVTEKGKDVELRCDPISGHTALYWYRQSLGQGLEFLIYFQGNSAPDKSGLPSDRFSAERTGGSVSTLTIQRTQQEDSAVYLCASSPPSGRADTQYFGPGTRLTVL.

The chain joins TRBV10-1 to TRBJ1-1, with D unclear. The CDR3 consists of 13 residues. The V end was cut by 4 bases, the J end by 3 bases, with 9 bases between. The germline V gene has CDR1 WNHNN and CDR2 SYGVQD (reference sequence). The CDR3 is CASSGMRDTEAFF. The DNA of the CDR3 is TGCGCCAGCAGTGGTATGAGGGACACTGAAGCTTTCTTT.

The V call is TRBV7-9, the J call TRBJ2-7; D gene uncertain. The CDR3 length is 14 residues. Germline CDR1 reads SEHNR; CDR2 reads FQNEAQ (reference sequence). Trimming took 0 bases from V and 0 from J, leaving 6 bases between them. The CDR3 loop is CASSLAAVSYEQYF. The CDR3 DNA follows: TGTGCCAGCAGCTTAGCGGCAGTCTCCTACGAGCAGTACTTC.

The chain combines TRBV9 with TRBJ2-7, with 8 nucleotides matching TRBD2. The CDR3 is made up of 14 amino acids. CDR1 and CDR2 (germline): SGDLS, YYNGEE. Losses at the gene ends were 2 bases for V and 5 bases for J; bases not matched to a gene: 6. The CDR3 DNA follows: TGTGCCAGCAGCGTGGCCGGGGGGGCTCACGAGCAGTACTTC. It specifies CASSVAGGAHEQYF.

V and J are TRBV28 and TRBJ1-2, with D unresolved. Trimming took off 4 bases at V and 8 bases at J, with 11 bases between the two ends. Germline V gene lookup returns CDR1 MDHEN and CDR2 SYDVKM. The CDR3 sequence is 12 residues long. The CDR3 DNA sequence: TGTGCCAGCAGTTCCCTGGGGAGGGGCTACACCTTC. It yields the protein CASSSLGRGYTF.

The chain employs TRBV19 and TRBJ2-2, with 11 bases lining up with TRBD2. V was clipped by 2 bases and J by 1 base; unmatched bases: 6. The CDR3 has 18 amino acids. In germline, CDR1 is LNHDA, CDR2 SQIVND (reference sequence). The CDR3 nucleotides are TGTGCCAGTAGTATAATGGCACTAGCGGGAGAGAACACCGGGGAGCTGTTTTTT. This sequence encodes CASSIMALAGENTGELFF.

The chain couples TRBV19 to TRBJ2-1; 14 bases are shared with TRBD2. This CDR3 contains 19 residues. With 6 bases clipped from V and 0 bases from J, the junction kept 10 bases outside the gene matches. The germline CDR1 and CDR2 sequences are LNHDA and SQIVND (reference sequence). CDR3 coding DNA: TGTGCCAGTAGCCCACCGGGACTAGCGGGGGCCAGCTCCTACAATGAGCAGTTCTTC. Amino acid sequence: CASSPPGLAGASSYNEQFF.

V usage is TRBV2 and J usage is TRBJ2-3; no firm D call. Germline V CDR1 and CDR2: SNHLY, FYNNEI. CDR3 length equals 13 residues. V was cut by 7 bases and J by 3 bases, with 11 bases left in between. Here the CDR3 reads CASMPGITDTQYF. The CDR3 coding sequence is TGTGCCAGCATGCCAGGAATTACAGATACGCAGTATTTT.